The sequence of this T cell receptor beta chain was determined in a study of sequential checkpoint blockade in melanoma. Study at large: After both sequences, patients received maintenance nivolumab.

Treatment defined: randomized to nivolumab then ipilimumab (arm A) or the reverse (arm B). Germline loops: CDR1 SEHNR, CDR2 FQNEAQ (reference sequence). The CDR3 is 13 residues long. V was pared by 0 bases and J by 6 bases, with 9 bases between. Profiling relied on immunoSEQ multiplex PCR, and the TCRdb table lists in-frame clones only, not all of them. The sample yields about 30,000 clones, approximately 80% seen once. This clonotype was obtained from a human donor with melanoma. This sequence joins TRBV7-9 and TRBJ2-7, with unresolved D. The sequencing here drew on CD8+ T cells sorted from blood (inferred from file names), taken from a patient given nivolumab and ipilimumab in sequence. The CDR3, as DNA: TGTGCCAGCAGCTTAGCGCCTGGGCTCGAGCAGTACTTC. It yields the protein CASSLAPGLEQYF.